Listed below are T cell receptor beta chains from one sample, sequenced in a study of blood T cell repertoires in COVID-19. Sequencing used immunoSEQ multiplex PCR; TCRdb keeps in-frame clones, though not all of them. The data contain more than 95,000 clones, around 85% of them seen just once; the ten biggest clones take up 3.2%. The sample comprised peripheral blood. All receptors derive from a woman at least 80 years old with COVID-19, enrolled during active disease. Each CDR3 is given with its conserved first and last residue. The order of the fields is J gene, V gene, CDR3 protein.

J gene: TRBJ1-1
V gene: TRBV4-3
CDR3 protein: CASSSGRRGNTEAFF

J gene: TRBJ2-7
V gene: TRBV4-2
CDR3 protein: CASSRVLAGDAYEQYF

J gene: TRBJ2-1
V gene: TRBV11-1
CDR3 protein: CASSLAGREGNEQFF

J gene: TRBJ2-7
V gene: TRBV6-2/TRBV6-3
CDR3 protein: CASSYPAGGVTYGQYF

J gene: TRBJ2-7
V gene: TRBV5-4
CDR3 protein: CASSARDRDYEQYF

J gene: TRBJ2-3
V gene: TRBV5-1
CDR3 protein: CASSFRQGSDTQYF

J gene: TRBJ1-1
V gene: TRBV28
CDR3 protein: CASKKISGNTEAFF

J gene: TRBJ2-1
V gene: TRBV7-2
CDR3 protein: CASSLGGGRLNEQFF

J gene: TRBJ2-7
V gene: TRBV28
CDR3 protein: CASSGLAGEASYEQYF

J gene: TRBJ2-7
V gene: TRBV3-1/TRBV3-2
CDR3 protein: CASSQDPSGAREQYF

J gene: TRBJ2-7
V gene: TRBV6-2/TRBV6-3
CDR3 protein: CASCPTGFHEQYF

J gene: TRBJ2-4
V gene: TRBV5-6
CDR3 protein: CASSPRQGVNIQYF

J gene: TRBJ2-1
V gene: TRBV6-1
CDR3 protein: CASSEVSGSYNEQFF

J gene: TRBJ1-4
V gene: TRBV6-1
CDR3 protein: CASSETGAKEKLFF

J gene: TRBJ2-1
V gene: TRBV28
CDR3 protein: CATTRALFRVGVNEQFF

J gene: TRBJ1-2
V gene: TRBV28
CDR3 protein: CASSLSGLYGYTF

J gene: TRBJ2-7
V gene: TRBV11-2
CDR3 protein: CASSLNQGVYEQYF

J gene: TRBJ1-4
V gene: TRBV10-3
CDR3 protein: CAISQGGGEKLFF

J gene: TRBJ2-7
V gene: TRBV19
CDR3 protein: CASRDRQGSYEQYF

J gene: TRBJ2-6
V gene: TRBV28
CDR3 protein: CASSSRASGANVLTF

J gene: TRBJ1-6
V gene: TRBV28
CDR3 protein: CASHGRGGEYSPLHF

J gene: TRBJ1-5
V gene: TRBV18
CDR3 protein: CASSPLAVGVGNQPQHF

J gene: TRBJ2-7
V gene: TRBV20-1
CDR3 protein: CSASIPSGSYEQYF